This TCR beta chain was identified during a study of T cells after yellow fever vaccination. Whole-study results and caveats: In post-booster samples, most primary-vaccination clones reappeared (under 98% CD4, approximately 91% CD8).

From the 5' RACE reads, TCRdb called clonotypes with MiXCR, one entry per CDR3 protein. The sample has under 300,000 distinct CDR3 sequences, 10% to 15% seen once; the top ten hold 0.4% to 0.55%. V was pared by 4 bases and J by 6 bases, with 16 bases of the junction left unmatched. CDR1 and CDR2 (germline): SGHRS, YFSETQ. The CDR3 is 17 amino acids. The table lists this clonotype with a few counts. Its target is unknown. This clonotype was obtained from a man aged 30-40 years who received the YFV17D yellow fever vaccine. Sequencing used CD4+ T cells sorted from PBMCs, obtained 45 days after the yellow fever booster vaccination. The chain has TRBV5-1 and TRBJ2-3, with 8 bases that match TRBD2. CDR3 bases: TGCGCCAGCAGCACCTTCGGGCGGGGGGCGCGTTTCGATACGCAGTATTTT. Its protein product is CASSTFGRGARFDTQYF.